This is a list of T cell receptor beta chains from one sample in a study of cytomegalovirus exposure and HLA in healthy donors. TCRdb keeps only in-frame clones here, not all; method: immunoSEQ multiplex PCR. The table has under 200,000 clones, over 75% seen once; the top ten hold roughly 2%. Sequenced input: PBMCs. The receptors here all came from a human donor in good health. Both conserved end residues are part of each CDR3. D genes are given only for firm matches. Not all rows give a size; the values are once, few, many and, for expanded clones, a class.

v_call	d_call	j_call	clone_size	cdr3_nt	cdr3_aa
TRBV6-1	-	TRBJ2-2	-	TGTGCCAGCAGCGAGGAGGCAGGTGGGGAGCTGTTTTTT	CASSEEAGGELFF
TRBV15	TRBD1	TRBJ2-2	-	TGTGCCACCCGAAGGGACAGGGAAACCGGGGAGCTGTTTTTT	CATRRDRETGELFF
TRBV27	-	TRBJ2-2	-	TGTGCCAGCAGTTTAAGAGCGGTGAACACCGGGGAGCTGTTTTTT	CASSLRAVNTGELFF
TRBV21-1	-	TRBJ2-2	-	TGTGCCAGCAGCAAAGCTCACAGTTACGCCGGGGAGCTGTTTTTT	CASSKAHSYAGELFF
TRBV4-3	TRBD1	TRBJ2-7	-	TGCGCCAGCAGCCCCCGGGGATCAGGGGGTTCCTACGAGCAGTACTTC	CASSPRGSGGSYEQYF
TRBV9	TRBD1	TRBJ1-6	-	TGTGCCAGCAGCGCAGGACAGGGGCAGGGTTCACCCCTCCACTTT	CASSAGQGQGSPLHF
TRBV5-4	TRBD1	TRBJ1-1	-	TGTGCCAGCAGCTTGGACCCGGGACAGGGGAACACTGAAGCTTTCTTT	CASSLDPGQGNTEAFF
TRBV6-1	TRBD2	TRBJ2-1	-	TGTGCCAGCAGTGAAGGGACTAGCGGGGGGGCCGGAAGATACAATGAGCAGTTCTTC	CASSEGTSGGAGRYNEQFF
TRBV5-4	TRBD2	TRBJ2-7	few	TGTGCCAGCAGCATAGCCGGGACTAGCGACGAGCAGTACTTC	CASSIAGTSDEQYF
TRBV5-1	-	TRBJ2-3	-	TGCGCCAGCAGCTCGGACTCGAGCACAGATACGCAGTATTTT	CASSSDSSTDTQYF
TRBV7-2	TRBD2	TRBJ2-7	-	TGTGCCAGCAGCTCAACTAGCGGTAGCCCCTACGAGCAGTACTTC	CASSSTSGSPYEQYF
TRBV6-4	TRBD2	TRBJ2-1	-	TGTGCCAGCAGTGACTCTAGCGGGAGCTACAATGAGCAGTTCTTC	CASSDSSGSYNEQFF
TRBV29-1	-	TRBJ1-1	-	TGCAGCGTTACCACCTTTGGAGGGCTAAATGCTGAAGCTTTCTTT	CSVTTFGGLNAEAFF
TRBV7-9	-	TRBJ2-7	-	TGTGCCAGCAGCTTCATCGAGGACTACGAGCAGTACTTC	CASSFIEDYEQYF
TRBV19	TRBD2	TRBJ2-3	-	TGTGCCAGTAATGGTACTAGCGGGGGCCACCCTAGCACAGATACGCAGTATTTT	CASNGTSGGHPSTDTQYF
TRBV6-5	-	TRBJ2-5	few	TGTGCCAGCAGGCACGACAGTTTCCAAGAGACCCAGTACTTC	CASRHDSFQETQYF
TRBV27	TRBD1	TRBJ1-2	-	TGTGCCAGCAGTCTGACAGGGAATGGCTACACCTTC	CASSLTGNGYTF
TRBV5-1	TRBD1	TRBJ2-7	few	TGCGCCAGCAGCCAGACAGGGGGGTCCTACGAGCAGTACTTC	CASSQTGGSYEQYF